The 21 T cell receptor beta chains listed next were all sequenced from one sample in a study of blood T cell repertoires in COVID-19. Repertoires were generated with immunoSEQ multiplex PCR, while TCRdb's copy carries only in-frame clones and drops some. Of 25,000 to 30,000 clones listed, around 91% were seen once; the top ten hold about 9.4%. The sequenced sample consisted of peripheral blood. Receptors were obtained from a man between 60 and 75 years old with acute or convalescent COVID-19.

The chain uses TRBV10-3 and TRBJ1-1; D unresolved. Germline CDR1 ENHRY, CDR2 SYGVKD. The V and J ends lost 3 bases and 2 bases respectively, with 10 bases between them. The CDR3 length is 14 residues. This chain's CDR3 is CAISEGGSNTEAFF. The CDR3 DNA is TGTGCCATCAGTGAAGGAGGCAGTAACACTGAAGCTTTCTTT.

The V and J genes are TRBV28 and TRBJ2-6; a weak D match, TRBD1 (5 bases). This CDR3 region has 16 residues. Trimming removed 6 bases from V and 0 bases from J, with 12 bases in between. Germline V gives CDR1 MDHEN, CDR2 SYDVKM. CDR3 DNA: TGTGCCAGCAGGACGCACAGGAGCTCTGGGGCCAACGTCCTGACTTTC. It codes for CASRTHRSSGANVLTF.

The gene calls are TRBV28 and TRBJ1-2; a weak D match, TRBD1 (6 bases). This CDR3 is 16 amino acids long. Looked up from germline, CDR1 is MDHEN and CDR2 is SYDVKM. Deletions cut 3 bases from V and 4 bases from J, with 18 bases between. CDR3 amino acids: CASSFNPQGLIYGYTF. CDR3 coding DNA: TGTGCCAGCAGTTTTAACCCACAGGGTCTGATCTATGGCTACACCTTC.

The chain has TRBV5-6 and TRBJ1-2; D gene unclear. V was cut by 4 bases and J by 3 bases, with 10 bases left in between. The germline CDR1 and CDR2 sequences are SGHDT and YYEEEE. This CDR3 is 13 amino acids long. CDR3 in amino acids: CASSPESYYGYTF. The CDR3 coding sequence is TGTGCCAGCAGCCCTGAAAGCTACTATGGCTACACCTTC.

The chain employs TRBV7-2 and TRBJ2-2; D might be TRBD2 (6 bases). Trimming removed 3 bases from V and 1 base from J, with 6 bases in between. Germline V gene sequence: CDR1 SGHTA, CDR2 FQGNSA. The CDR3 sequence is 14 residues long. This chain's CDR3 is CASSFSGNTGELFF. CDR3 nucleotide sequence: TGTGCCAGCAGCTTTAGCGGGAACACCGGGGAGCTGTTTTTT.

The chain carries TRBV2 and TRBJ1-5, with D tentatively TRBD1 (5 bases). The CDR3 is 14 amino acids. Germline V gene sequence: CDR1 SNHLY, CDR2 FYNNEI. The V gene lost 3 bases and the J gene lost 6 bases, with 12 bases spanning the gap. This chain's CDR3 is CASSDQGWSQPQHF. In DNA form, the CDR3 reads TGTGCCAGCAGTGATCAGGGCTGGAGTCAGCCCCAGCATTTT. Supplemented by reference TRBV2 and TRBJ1-5, the full variable domain reads EPEVTQTPSHQVTQMGQEVILRCVPISNHLYFYWYRQILGQKVEFLVSFYNNEISEKSEIFDDQFSVERPDGSNFTLKIRSTKLEDSAMYFCASSDQGWSQPQHFGDGTRLSIL.

The chain is built from TRBV30 and TRBJ1-2; 7 nucleotides agree with TRBD1. Per the germline V gene, CDR1 is GTSNPN and CDR2 is SVGIG (reference sequence). The V and J ends lost 1 base and 10 bases, in that order; junction bases with no gene match: 6. There are 12 residues in the CDR3. The CDR3 reads CAWSAQTGTYTF. The CDR3 DNA reads as TGTGCCTGGAGTGCCCAGACAGGGACCTACACCTTC.

J is TRBJ2-3 and V is TRBV5-1, with 9 positions matching TRBD2. Germline V gene lookup returns CDR1 SGHRS and CDR2 YFSETQ. Trimming took 3 bases from V and 4 from J; bases not matched to a gene: 6. The CDR3 runs to 15 residues. The CDR3 loop reads CASSSSGRPADTQYF. Written as DNA, the CDR3 is TGCGCCAGCAGCTCCAGCGGGAGGCCCGCAGATACGCAGTATTTT.

The chain has TRBV19 and TRBJ1-5; D is perhaps TRBD1 (5 bases). The V and J ends lost 7 bases and 7 bases respectively, with 17 bases between them. Germline V lookup: CDR1 LNHDA, CDR2 SQIVND (reference sequence). The CDR3 has 14 amino acids. CDR3 region: CASIQGSGIQPQHF. CDR3 DNA sequence: TGTGCCAGTATCCAGGGTTCGGGTATACAGCCCCAGCATTTT.

V usage is TRBV10-3 and J usage is TRBJ1-1; 8 bases align to TRBD1. Looked up from germline, CDR1 is ENHRY and CDR2 is SYGVKD. CDR3 size: 13 residues. Trimming cost V 11 bases and J 5 bases; bases outside gene matches: 10. Written as DNA, the CDR3 is TGTGCCGCCTCCGGGACAGGTGGAACTGAAGCTTTCTTT. Its translation: CAASGTGGTEAFF.

The V and J genes are TRBV27 and TRBJ2-3; 7 bases align to TRBD1. CDR3 length equals 14 residues. The V and J ends lost 6 bases and 5 bases, in that order; junction bases with no gene match: 8. Germline-derived CDR1 and CDR2 are MNHEY and SMNVEV (reference sequence). The CDR3 protein is CASSRQGFEDTQYF. The DNA of the CDR3 is TGTGCCAGCAGCCGACAGGGTTTTGAAGATACGCAGTATTTT.

The chain carries TRBV18 and TRBJ2-7, with 8 bases that match TRBD2. This CDR3 contains 14 residues. V trimming: 3 bases; J trimming: 3 bases; junction bases outside the gene matches: 4. Germline loops: CDR1 KGHSH, CDR2 LQKENI. CDR3 sequence reads: CASSPTSANYEQYF. CDR3 bases: TGTGCCAGCTCACCGACTAGCGCGAACTACGAGCAGTACTTC.

V usage is TRBV24-1 and J usage is TRBJ2-3, with a weak D call TRBD2 (5 bases). V lost 3 bases and J 3 bases, leaving 12 bases between the germline ends. This CDR3 comprises 15 residues. Per the germline V gene, CDR1 is KGHDR and CDR2 is SFDVKD. The CDR3 coding sequence is TGTGCCACCAGTGATCTAGGACTGGAAACAGATACGCAGTATTTT. Translating gives CATSDLGLETDTQYF.

The chain carries TRBV6-2 or TRBV6-3 and TRBJ2-1; the D gene is possibly TRBD2 (7 bases). The CDR3 extends over 15 amino acids. Germline V gene sequence: CDR1 MNHEY, CDR2 SVGEGT. Between the trimmed V and J ends, which lost 4 bases and 7 bases, there was a span of 17 bases. The CDR3 DNA reads TGTGCCAGCAGTTCCCTGGGGGGGCCCCGTAATGAGCAGTTCTTC. Amino acids: CASSSLGGPRNEQFF.

The chain employs TRBV16 and TRBJ1-1; D is unresolved. Germline V gene lookup returns CDR1 KGHSY and CDR2 FQNENV. The V end lost 0 bases, the J end lost 5 bases, and 4 bases lay between the germline ends. CDR3 size: 12 residues. CDR3: CASSQSRTEAFF. The CDR3 nucleotides read TGTGCCAGCAGCCAATCGAGGACTGAAGCTTTCTTT. Together with reference TRBV16 and TRBJ1-1, the CDR3 gives the full variable domain: GEEVAQTPKHLVRGEGQKAKLYCAPIKGHSYVFWYQQVLKNEFKFLISFQNENVFDETGMPKERFSAKCLPNSPCSLEIQATKLEDSAVYFCASSQSRTEAFFGQGTRLTVV.

The table lists this clone with a count of one. This chain connects TRBV6-5 to TRBJ1-5; 9 bases align to TRBD1. Trimming took 6 bases from V and 6 from J; bases not matched to a gene: 9. The CDR3 extends over 15 amino acids. The germline V gene encodes CDR1 MNHEY and CDR2 SVGAGI. The CDR3 here is CASRAGTGNGQPQHF. As DNA, the CDR3 is TGTGCCAGCAGAGCCGGGACAGGGAACGGTCAGCCCCAGCATTTT.

This sequence joins TRBV7-2 and TRBJ1-2; TRBD1 might be the D (5 bases). This CDR3 is built from 14 residues. The V gene's germline CDR1 is SGHTA and CDR2 FQGNSA. Between the trimmed V and J ends, which lost 7 bases and 4 bases, there was a span of 16 bases. CDR3 amino acids: CASTPFPDSYGYTF. CDR3 nucleotide sequence: TGTGCCAGCACCCCTTTTCCAGACAGCTATGGCTACACCTTC.

The chain links TRBV13 to TRBJ1-6; 9 nucleotides agree with TRBD1. The CDR3 loop spans 17 amino acids. With V trimmed by 0 bases and J by 7 bases, 7 bases remained unmatched. Germline CDR1 and CDR2: PRHDT and FYEKMQ (reference sequence). The CDR3 sequence is CASSLGAGTGRNSPLHF. The CDR3 region has the DNA TGTGCCAGCAGCTTAGGGGCCGGGACAGGGAGAAATTCACCCCTCCACTTT.

The chain has TRBV7-2 and TRBJ2-7; 9 bases align to TRBD1. Looked up from germline, CDR1 is SGHTA and CDR2 is FQGNSA. The CDR3 consists of 15 residues. Trimming cost V 3 bases and J 1 base; bases outside gene matches: 4. CDR3 sequence reads: CASSFRDRASYEQYF. CDR3 coding DNA: TGTGCCAGCAGCTTCAGGGACAGGGCTTCCTACGAGCAGTACTTC.

The rearrangement joins TRBV2 to TRBJ1-1, with 11 bases matching TRBD1. The CDR3 extends over 15 amino acids. Germline trimming cut 6 bases from V and 2 bases from J; bases unmatched to any gene: 5. From germline, CDR1 is SNHLY and CDR2 FYNNEI. The CDR3 DNA is TGTGCCAGCAGACTTGGACAGGGGGCCAACACTGAAGCTTTCTTT. As protein: CASRLGQGANTEAFF.

The genes are TRBV7-8 and TRBJ2-1, with D unresolved. The germline V gene encodes CDR1 SGHVS and CDR2 FQNEAQ. With 6 bases removed from V and 8 bases from J, the gap between germline ends came to 14 bases. The CDR3 length is 13 residues. CDR3 DNA: TGTGCCAGCAGGTTTTCCCACGACTATGAGCAGTTCTTC. Its protein product is CASRFSHDYEQFF.